The entry below gives a single T cell receptor beta chain sequence along with its context. Its target is unknown. These data come from a study of T-cell memory formation after mild COVID-19. TCRdb ran MiXCR on the 5' RACE reads and lists one entry per CDR3 protein. Counted here are about 340,000 distinct CDR3 sequences, roughly 15% occurring once; the ten biggest clones make up 20% to 25%. General study findings and limits: The appearance of some responding clones in pre-infection memory suggested that cross-reactive memory joined.

Specimen: PBMCs or a T cell subset sorted from them (not recorded which). The receptor was derived from a man in his late teens or twenties who had mild COVID-19 (a few samples of this study predate the infection). Cell type and time point are not known.

The CDR3 bases are TGTGCCAGCGCGAGGTCTTTCTCCTACGAGCAGTACTTC. Translation gives CASARSFSYEQYF. The chain is built from TRBV6-5 and TRBJ2-7; no firm D call. The CDR3 loop spans 13 amino acids. In germline, CDR1 is MNHEY, CDR2 SVGAGI. V gave up 8 bases and J gave up 0 bases, with 11 bases separating them.